This note documents a single T cell receptor (beta chain) sequence. Libraries were prepared by immunoSEQ multiplex PCR; TCRdb keeps only in-frame clonotypes and omits some of them. The sample shows approximately 200,000 clones, over 75% of them seen only once. This sample is part of a study of blood T cell repertoires in COVID-19. In the study overall: Sites across the United States, Italy and Spain contributed samples from acute and convalescent COVID-19.

The receptor was derived from a man aged 35 to 55 with active or convalescent COVID-19. Material for sequencing was peripheral blood.

The CDR3 nucleotides read TGTGCCAGCCGAGGGGGAACTGCAACTAATGAAAAACTGTTTTTT. Protein sequence: CASRGGTATNEKLFF. The rearrangement joins TRBV28 to TRBJ1-4; tentative D call: TRBD1 (6 bases). The CDR3 length is 15 residues. V lost 8 bases, J lost 0 bases, and 13 bases lay in between. Germline CDR1 and CDR2: MDHEN and SYDVKM.